Below, one T cell receptor (beta chain) is given with its context. Its antigen remains unknown. PCR amplification relied on 60 Vbeta primers (plus 13 Jbeta primers). Here immunoSEQ multiplex PCR was the method, and the copy in TCRdb shows in-frame clones only, minus some. This specimen shows tens of thousands of clones; the ten leading clones hold approximately 6.5%. This sample is part of a study of cytomegalovirus exposure and HLA in healthy donors. The study's findings and limits: The classifier, whose performance was assessed in both the original and validation cohorts, reportedly diagnosed cytomegalovirus status with high specificity and sensitivity. A link between a missense DCLRE1C variant and TCR beta V- and J-gene trimming emerged from a later analysis.

CDR3 length: 16 amino acids. Germline V CDR1 and CDR2: KGHSH, LQKENI. The V and J ends lost 7 bases and 2 bases, in that order; junction bases with no gene match: 11. The receptor was derived from a middle-aged woman in good health and CMV-seronegative. The chain joins TRBV18 to TRBJ1-1, with 9 bases lining up with TRBD1. What was sequenced was PBMCs. The CDR3 nucleotides are TGTGCCAGCTGTCCTTATGAGGGACAGGGTAACACTGAAGCTTTCTTT. Its translation is CASCPYEGQGNTEAFF. The full variable domain, completed using reference TRBV18 and TRBJ1-1, is NAGVMQNPRHLVRRRGQEARLRCSPMKGHSHVYWYRQLPEEGLKFMVYLQKENIIDESGMPKERFSAEFPKEGPSILRIQQVVRGDSAAYFCASCPYEGQGNTEAFFGQGTRLTVV.